The 13 T cell receptor beta chains below all came from one sample that was sequenced in a study of cytomegalovirus exposure and HLA in healthy donors. The PCR was carried out with 60 Vbeta primers and 13 Jbeta primers. The repertoire was sequenced with immunoSEQ multiplex PCR; TCRdb's copy has only in-frame clones and lacks some. The sample includes tens of thousands of clones, about 70% seen only once; the top ten take over 9.5%. Material for sequencing was PBMCs. The receptors stem from a woman in her 30s in good health and CMV-seronegative.

The chain uses TRBV4-2 and TRBJ2-7; D ambiguous. This CDR3 is 11 amino acids long. Germline loops: CDR1 LGHNA, CDR2 YNFKEQ. V was clipped by 1 base and J by 7 bases, with 5 bases between them. This CDR3 reads CASSQGSEQYF. In DNA, the CDR3 is TGTGCCAGCAGCCAAGGTTCAGAGCAGTACTTC.

The rearrangement links TRBV5-4 to TRBJ1-1, with D unclear. Trimming removed 4 bases at V and 0 bases at J, with 16 bases between. Germline V gene lookup returns CDR1 SGHNT and CDR2 YYREEE (reference sequence). The CDR3 consists of 16 residues. CDR3 sequence reads: CASSLGWNRVNTEAFF. The CDR3 DNA follows: TGTGCCAGCAGCCTGGGATGGAATCGGGTGAACACTGAAGCTTTCTTT.

V and J are TRBV9 and TRBJ2-5, with 14 nucleotides matching TRBD2. The J segment lost 3 bases and the V segment lost 3 bases, leaving 7 bases of the junction unmatched. Germline V gene lookup returns CDR1 SGDLS and CDR2 YYNGEE. This CDR3 has 17 amino acids. The CDR3 bases are TGTGCCAGCAGCGCCGGGACTAGCGGGGGCCTAAAAGAGACCCAGTACTTC. This encodes CASSAGTSGGLKETQYF.

The V gene is TRBV29-1, the J gene TRBJ1-3, with TRBD1 identical over 7 bases. From germline, CDR1 is SQVTM and CDR2 ANQGSEA. This CDR3 is built from 14 residues. After removal of 3 bases from V and 2 bases from J, the junction contained 4 bases not matched to a gene. CDR3 nucleotide sequence: TGCAGCGTTGAGAAGGGGGCGCCTGGAAACACCATATATTTT. It yields the protein CSVEKGAPGNTIYF.

The rearrangement joins TRBV6-1 to TRBJ2-7; no clear D. CDR1 MNHNS and CDR2 SASEGT come from the germline V gene. Trimming pared 0 bases from V and 4 bases from J, leaving 16 bases between. CDR3 length: 16 amino acids. The CDR3 DNA sequence: TGTGCCAGCAGTGAAGCGCTTCTTGGCAGTCTTTACGAGCAGTACTTC. This sequence encodes CASSEALLGSLYEQYF.

The V gene is TRBV18, the J gene TRBJ1-5, with D unclear. The CDR3 extends over 14 amino acids. V was pared by 9 bases and J by 0 bases, with 12 bases between. Germline V CDR1 and CDR2: KGHSH, LQKENI. Here the CDR3 reads CASAGSNSNQPQHF. The CDR3 coding sequence is TGTGCCAGTGCGGGGAGTAATAGCAATCAGCCCCAGCATTTT.

This clone was counted a single time. The chain combines TRBV6-4 with TRBJ1-1; TRBD1 matches 9 bases. Germline trimming cut 6 bases from V and 5 bases from J; bases unmatched to any gene: 13. Germline loops: CDR1 MRHNA, CDR2 SNTAGT. The length of the CDR3 is 16 residues. The CDR3 loop reads CASRGDRAWGPTEAFF. DNA of the CDR3: TGTGCCAGCAGGGGGGACAGGGCCTGGGGACCTACTGAAGCTTTCTTT.

A single count supports this clone. The V and J genes are TRBV7-2 and TRBJ2-3; a weak D match, TRBD2 (6 bases). CDR3 size: 15 residues. Germline V gene data show CDR1 as SGHTA and CDR2 as FQGNSA. V lost 3 bases and J 9 bases, leaving 19 bases between the germline ends. In nucleotides, the CDR3 is TGTGCCAGCAGCTTCCAGGCTCCTTCCGGAGGGACGCAGTATTTT. Translation: CASSFQAPSGGTQYF.

The V gene is TRBV28, the J gene TRBJ1-5; D gene uncertain. This CDR3 has 13 amino acids. Germline V gene data show CDR1 as MDHEN and CDR2 as SYDVKM. V lost 7 bases, J lost 2 bases, and 9 bases lay in between. DNA of the CDR3: TGTGCCAGCAAGACCGCGGGCAATCAGCCCCAGCATTTT. It is translated as CASKTAGNQPQHF.

The chain has TRBV9 and TRBJ1-1; possible D gene TRBD1, 5 bases. V dropped 0 bases and J dropped 4 bases, with 16 bases sitting between them. The CDR3 length is 16 residues. Germline CDR1 is SGDLS and CDR2 is YYNGEE. The CDR3 DNA reads TGTGCCAGCAGCGTAGGATGGGGTAGACAGAGCACTGAAGCTTTCTTT. Translated, it gives CASSVGWGRQSTEAFF.

This clone occurred a few times. The rearrangement uses TRBV6-1 and TRBJ2-5, with 9 bases that match TRBD2. The CDR3 has 16 residues. Germline V gene data show CDR1 as MNHNS and CDR2 as SASEGT. Trimming took 0 bases from V and 1 from J; bases not matched to a gene: 3. The CDR3 nucleotides read TGTGCCAGCAGTGAAGCTGGCGGGGGGGTCCAAGAGACCCAGTACTTC. Translation: CASSEAGGGVQETQYF.

V usage is TRBV5-8 and J usage is TRBJ1-2, with a weak D call TRBD1 (5 bases). The ends were cut back, 8 bases at V and 8 bases at J, with 19 bases in the middle. CDR1 and CDR2 from the germline V gene are SGHTS and YDEGEE. The CDR3 contains 13 residues. The CDR3, as DNA: TGTGCCAGTCCCCCGGCGGGGGGGTACGGCTACACCTTC. It encodes CASPPAGGYGYTF.

The rearrangement joins TRBV18 to TRBJ2-1; 10 positions match TRBD2. The length of the CDR3 is 14 residues. Germline trimming cut 0 bases from V and 10 bases from J; bases unmatched to any gene: 3. Germline V gene lookup returns CDR1 KGHSH and CDR2 LQKENI. CDR3 nucleotides: TGTGCCAGCTCACCACCCTGGACTAGCGGAGAGCAGTTCTTC. Protein sequence: CASSPPWTSGEQFF.